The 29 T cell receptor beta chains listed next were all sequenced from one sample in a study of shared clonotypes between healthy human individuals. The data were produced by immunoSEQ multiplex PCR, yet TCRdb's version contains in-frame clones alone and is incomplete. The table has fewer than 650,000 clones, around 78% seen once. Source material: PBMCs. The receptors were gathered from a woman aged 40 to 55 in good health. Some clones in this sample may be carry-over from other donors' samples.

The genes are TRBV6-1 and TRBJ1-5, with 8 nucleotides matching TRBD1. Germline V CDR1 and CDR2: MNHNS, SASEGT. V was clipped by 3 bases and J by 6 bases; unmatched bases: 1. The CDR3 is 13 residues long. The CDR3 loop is CASSETGAQPQHF. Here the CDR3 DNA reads TGTGCCAGCAGTGAGACAGGGGCTCAGCCCCAGCATTTT.

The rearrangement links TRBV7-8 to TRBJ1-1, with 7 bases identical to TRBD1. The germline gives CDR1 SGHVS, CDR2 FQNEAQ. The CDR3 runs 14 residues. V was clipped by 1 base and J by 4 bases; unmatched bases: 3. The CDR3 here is CASSLDRGPTEAFF. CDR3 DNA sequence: TGTGCCAGCAGCTTAGATAGGGGGCCCACTGAAGCTTTCTTT.

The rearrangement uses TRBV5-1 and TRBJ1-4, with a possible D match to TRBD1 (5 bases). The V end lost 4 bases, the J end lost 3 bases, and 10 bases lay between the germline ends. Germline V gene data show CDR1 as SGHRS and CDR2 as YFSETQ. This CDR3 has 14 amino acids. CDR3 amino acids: CASSSREANEKLFF. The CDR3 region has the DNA TGCGCCAGCAGCAGCAGGGAGGCTAATGAAAAACTGTTTTTT.

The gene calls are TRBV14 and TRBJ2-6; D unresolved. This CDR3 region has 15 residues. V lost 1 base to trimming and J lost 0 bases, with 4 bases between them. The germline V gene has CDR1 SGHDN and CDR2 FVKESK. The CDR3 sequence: CASSQGGSGANVLTF. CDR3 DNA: TGTGCCAGCAGCCAAGGTGGCTCTGGGGCCAACGTCCTGACTTTC.

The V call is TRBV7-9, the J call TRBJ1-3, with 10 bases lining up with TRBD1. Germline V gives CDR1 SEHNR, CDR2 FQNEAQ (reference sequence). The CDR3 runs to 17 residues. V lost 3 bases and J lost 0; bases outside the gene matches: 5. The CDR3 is CASSLGTGVGSGNTIYF. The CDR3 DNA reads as TGTGCCAGCAGCTTGGGGACAGGGGTCGGCTCTGGAAACACCATATATTTT.

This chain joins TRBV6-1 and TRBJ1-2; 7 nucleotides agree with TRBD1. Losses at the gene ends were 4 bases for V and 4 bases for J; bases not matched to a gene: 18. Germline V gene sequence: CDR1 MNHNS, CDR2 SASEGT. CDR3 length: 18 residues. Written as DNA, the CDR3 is TGTGCCAGCAGTGCCCTACCGGGACAGCTCCGCAACCTCTATGGCTACACCTTC. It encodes CASSALPGQLRNLYGYTF.

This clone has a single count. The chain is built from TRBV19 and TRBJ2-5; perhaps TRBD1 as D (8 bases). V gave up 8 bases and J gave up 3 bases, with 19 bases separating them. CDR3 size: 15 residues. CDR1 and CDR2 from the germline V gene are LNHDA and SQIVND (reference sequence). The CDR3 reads CASRRTGRGKETQYF. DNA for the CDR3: TGTGCCAGTCGCCGGACAGGGCGGGGGAAAGAGACCCAGTACTTC. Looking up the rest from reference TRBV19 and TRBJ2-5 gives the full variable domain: DGGITQSPKYLFRKEGQNVTLSCEQNLNHDAMYWYRQDPGQGLRLIYYSQIVNDFQKGDIAEGYSVSREKKESFPLTVTSAQKNPTAFYLCASRRTGRGKETQYFGPGTRLLVL.

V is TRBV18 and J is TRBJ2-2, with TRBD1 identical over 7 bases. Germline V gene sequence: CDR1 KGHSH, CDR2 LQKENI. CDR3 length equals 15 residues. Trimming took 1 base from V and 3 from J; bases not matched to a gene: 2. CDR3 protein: CASSPLQGDTGELFF. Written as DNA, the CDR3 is TGTGCCAGCTCACCACTTCAGGGGGACACCGGGGAGCTGTTTTTT.

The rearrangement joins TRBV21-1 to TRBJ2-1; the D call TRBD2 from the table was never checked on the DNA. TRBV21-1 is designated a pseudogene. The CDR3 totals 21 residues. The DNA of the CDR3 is TGTGCCAGCAGGTCCACTTCAGGGGAGCTAGCGGGATACGGGTTAGTGGATGAGCAGTTCTTC. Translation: CASRSTSGELAGYGLVDEQFF.

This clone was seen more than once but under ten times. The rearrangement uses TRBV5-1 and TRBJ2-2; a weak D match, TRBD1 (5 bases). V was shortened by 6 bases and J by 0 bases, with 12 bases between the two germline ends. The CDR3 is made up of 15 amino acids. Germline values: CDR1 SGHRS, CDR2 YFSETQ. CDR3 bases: TGCGCCAGCACCCCAAGGGGCTCGAACACCGGGGAGCTGTTTTTT. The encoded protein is CASTPRGSNTGELFF.

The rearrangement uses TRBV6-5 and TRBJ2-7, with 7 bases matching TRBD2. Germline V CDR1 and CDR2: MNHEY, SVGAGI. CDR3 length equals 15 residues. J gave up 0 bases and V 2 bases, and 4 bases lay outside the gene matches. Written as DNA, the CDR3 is TGTGCCAGCAGTTACGCGGGAGCCAACTCCTACGAGCAGTACTTC. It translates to CASSYAGANSYEQYF.

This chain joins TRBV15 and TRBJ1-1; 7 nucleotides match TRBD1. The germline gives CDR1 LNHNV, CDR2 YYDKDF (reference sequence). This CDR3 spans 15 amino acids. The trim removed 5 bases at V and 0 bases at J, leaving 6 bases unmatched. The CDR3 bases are TGTGCCACCAGCGTGCGAGGGGGCCTGAACACTGAAGCTTTCTTT. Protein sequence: CATSVRGGLNTEAFF.

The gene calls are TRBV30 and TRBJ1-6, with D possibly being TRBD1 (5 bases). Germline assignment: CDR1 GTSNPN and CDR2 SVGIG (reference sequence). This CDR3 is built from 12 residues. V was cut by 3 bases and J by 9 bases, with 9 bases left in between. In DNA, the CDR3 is TGTGCCTGGAGACAAACAGGTTCACCCCTCCACTTT. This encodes CAWRQTGSPLHF.

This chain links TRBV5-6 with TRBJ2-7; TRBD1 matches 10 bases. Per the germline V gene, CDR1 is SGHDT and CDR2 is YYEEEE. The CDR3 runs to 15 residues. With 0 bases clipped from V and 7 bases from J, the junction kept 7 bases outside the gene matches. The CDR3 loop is CASSLDGQGVREQYF. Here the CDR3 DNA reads TGTGCCAGCAGCTTGGATGGACAGGGGGTAAGGGAGCAGTACTTC.

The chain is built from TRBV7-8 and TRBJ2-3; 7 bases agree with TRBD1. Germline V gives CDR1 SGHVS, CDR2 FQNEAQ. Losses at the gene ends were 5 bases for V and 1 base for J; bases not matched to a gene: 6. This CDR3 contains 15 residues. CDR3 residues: CASSDGQDGTDTQYF. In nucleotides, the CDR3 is TGTGCCAGCAGCGACGGACAGGATGGCACAGATACGCAGTATTTT.

The CDR3, as DNA: TGTGCCAGCAGCTTAGGCCCGGGTTCAAGAGATACGCAGTATTTT. Translated, it gives CASSLGPGSRDTQYF. The chain carries TRBV7-2 and TRBJ2-3, with D hard to call. V lost 1 base to trimming and J lost 5 bases, with 13 bases between them. The germline gives CDR1 SGHTA, CDR2 FQGNSA. The CDR3 loop spans 15 amino acids.

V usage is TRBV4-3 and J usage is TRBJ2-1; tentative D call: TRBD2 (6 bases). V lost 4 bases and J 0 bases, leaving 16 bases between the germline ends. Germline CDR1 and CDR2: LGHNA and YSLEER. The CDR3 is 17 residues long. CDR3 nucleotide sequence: TGCGCCAGCAGCCGCCGAGCGGGTCAGAGCTCCTACAATGAGCAGTTCTTC. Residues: CASSRRAGQSSYNEQFF.

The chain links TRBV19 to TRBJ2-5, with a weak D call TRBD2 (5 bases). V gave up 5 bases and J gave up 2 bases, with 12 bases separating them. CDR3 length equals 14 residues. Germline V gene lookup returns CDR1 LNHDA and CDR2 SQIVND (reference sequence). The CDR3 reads CASSAGLRQETQYF. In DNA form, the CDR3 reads TGTGCCAGTAGTGCCGGACTTAGGCAAGAGACCCAGTACTTC.

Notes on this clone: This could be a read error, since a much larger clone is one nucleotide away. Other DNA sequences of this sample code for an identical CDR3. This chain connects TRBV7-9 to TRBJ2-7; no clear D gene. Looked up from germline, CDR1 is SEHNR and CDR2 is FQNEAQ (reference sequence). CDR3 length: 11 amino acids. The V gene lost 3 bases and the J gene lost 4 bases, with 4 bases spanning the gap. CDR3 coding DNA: TGTGCCAGCAGCTTGCGGTACGAGCAGTACTTC. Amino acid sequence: CASSLRYEQYF.

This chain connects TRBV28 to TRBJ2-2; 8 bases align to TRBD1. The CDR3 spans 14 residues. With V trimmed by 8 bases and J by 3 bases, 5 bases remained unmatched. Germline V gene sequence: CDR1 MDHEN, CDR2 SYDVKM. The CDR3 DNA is TGTGCCAGCGACGGACAGGGATACACCGGGGAGCTGTTTTTT. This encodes CASDGQGYTGELFF.

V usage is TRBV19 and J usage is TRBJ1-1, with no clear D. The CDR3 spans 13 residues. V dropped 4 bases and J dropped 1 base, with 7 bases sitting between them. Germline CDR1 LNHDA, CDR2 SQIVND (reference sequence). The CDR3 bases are TGTGCCAGTAGTAAGGTGGAGAACACTGAAGCTTTCTTT. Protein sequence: CASSKVENTEAFF.

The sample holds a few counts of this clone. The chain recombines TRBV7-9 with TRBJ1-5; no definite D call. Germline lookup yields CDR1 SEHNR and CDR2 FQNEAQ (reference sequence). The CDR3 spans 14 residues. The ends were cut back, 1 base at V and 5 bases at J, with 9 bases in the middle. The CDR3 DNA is TGTGCCAGCAGCTTAGGGGGATTTGATCAGCCCCAGCATTTT. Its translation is CASSLGGFDQPQHF.

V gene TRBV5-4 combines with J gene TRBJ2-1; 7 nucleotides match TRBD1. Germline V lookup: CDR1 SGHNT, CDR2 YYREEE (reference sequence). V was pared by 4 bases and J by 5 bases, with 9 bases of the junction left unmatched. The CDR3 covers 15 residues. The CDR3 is CASSKGQTPNNEQFF. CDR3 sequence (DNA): TGTGCCAGCAGCAAGGGACAGACACCAAACAATGAGCAGTTCTTC.

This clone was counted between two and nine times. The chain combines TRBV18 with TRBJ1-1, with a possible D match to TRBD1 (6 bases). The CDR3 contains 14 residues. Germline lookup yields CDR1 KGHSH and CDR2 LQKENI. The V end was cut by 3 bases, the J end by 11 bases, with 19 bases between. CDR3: CASSPGGPQGFAFF. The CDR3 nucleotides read TGTGCCAGCTCACCGGGAGGCCCTCAGGGGTTCGCTTTCTTT. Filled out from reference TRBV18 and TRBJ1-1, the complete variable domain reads NAGVMQNPRHLVRRRGQEARLRCSPMKGHSHVYWYRQLPEEGLKFMVYLQKENIIDESGMPKERFSAEFPKEGPSILRIQQVVRGDSAAYFCASSPGGPQGFAFFGQGTRLTVV.

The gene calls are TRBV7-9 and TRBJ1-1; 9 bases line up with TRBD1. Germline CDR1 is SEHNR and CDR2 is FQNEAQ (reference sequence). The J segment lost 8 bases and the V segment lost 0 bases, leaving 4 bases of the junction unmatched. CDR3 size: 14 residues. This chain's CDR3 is CASSLAQGTGEAFF. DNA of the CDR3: TGTGCCAGCAGCTTAGCGCAGGGGACAGGGGAAGCTTTCTTT.

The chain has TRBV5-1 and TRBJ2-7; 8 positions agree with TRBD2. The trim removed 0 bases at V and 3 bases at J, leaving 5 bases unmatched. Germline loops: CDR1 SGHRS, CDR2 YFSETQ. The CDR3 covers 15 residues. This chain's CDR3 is CASSLEASGHYEQYF. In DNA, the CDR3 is TGCGCCAGCAGCTTGGAAGCTAGCGGGCACTACGAGCAGTACTTC.

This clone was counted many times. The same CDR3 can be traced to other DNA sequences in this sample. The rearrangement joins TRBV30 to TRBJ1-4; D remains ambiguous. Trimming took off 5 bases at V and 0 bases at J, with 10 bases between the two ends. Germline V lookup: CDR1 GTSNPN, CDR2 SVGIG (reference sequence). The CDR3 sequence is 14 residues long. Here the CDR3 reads CAWGDTATNEKLFF. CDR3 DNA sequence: TGTGCCTGGGGAGACACCGCAACTAATGAAAAACTGTTTTTT.

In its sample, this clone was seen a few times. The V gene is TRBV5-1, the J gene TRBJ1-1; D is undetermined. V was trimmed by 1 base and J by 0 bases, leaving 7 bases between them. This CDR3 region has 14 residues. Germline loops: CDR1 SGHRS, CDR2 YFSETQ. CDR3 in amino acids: CASSLSQMNTEAFF. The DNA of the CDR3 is TGCGCCAGCAGCTTGAGCCAGATGAACACTGAAGCTTTCTTT.

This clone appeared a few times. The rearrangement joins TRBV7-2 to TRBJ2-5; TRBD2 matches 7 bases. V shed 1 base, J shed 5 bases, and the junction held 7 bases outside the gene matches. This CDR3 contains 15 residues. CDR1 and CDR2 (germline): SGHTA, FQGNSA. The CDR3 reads CASSLEGRVTETQYF. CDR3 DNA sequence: TGTGCCAGCAGCTTAGAAGGGAGGGTCACGGAGACCCAGTACTTC.